One and the same sample provided the 30 T cell receptor beta chains below, sequenced in a study of T cell repertoires in cytomegalovirus infection. TCRdb ran MiXCR on the reads and lists one entry per CDR3 protein. Of roughly 320,000 distinct CDR3 sequences listed, more than 8% are singletons. Sequenced material: PBMCs. These receptors all come from a human donor in good health (CMV status not recorded). Some clones in this sample may be carry-over from other donors' samples.

At least ten counts were recorded for this clonotype. This chain links TRBV28 with TRBJ2-7; no clear D gene. Germline V CDR1 and CDR2: MDHEN, SYDVKM. The CDR3 loop spans 14 amino acids. V lost 2 bases and J 4 bases, leaving 12 bases between the germline ends. CDR3 loop: CASSLGPPRYEQYF. For the CDR3, the DNA is TGTGCCAGCAGTTTAGGCCCCCCACGGTACGAGCAGTACTTC.

The chain employs TRBV27 and TRBJ2-1; no definite D call. The CDR3 loop spans 14 amino acids. V was pared by 3 bases and J by 1 base, with 7 bases between. From germline, CDR1 is MNHEY and CDR2 SMNVEV (reference sequence). This CDR3 is CASSFHPSYNEQFF. CDR3 bases: TGTGCCAGCAGTTTCCATCCATCCTACAATGAGCAGTTCTTC.

This chain joins TRBV7-2 and TRBJ1-1; 8 positions agree with TRBD1. J was trimmed by 4 bases and V by 2 bases; bases with no gene match: 9. This CDR3 has 16 residues. Germline-derived CDR1 and CDR2 are SGHTA and FQGNSA. The DNA for the CDR3 is TGTGCCAGCAGCTTAAAGGCAGGGGGCGCGGGCACTGAAGCTTTCTTT. Its protein product is CASSLKAGGAGTEAFF.

This clonotype has more than one count but fewer than ten. The rearrangement uses TRBV2 and TRBJ1-2, with D hard to call. Germline CDR1 is SNHLY and CDR2 is FYNNEI. The CDR3 covers 15 residues. With 2 bases removed from V and 3 bases from J, the gap between germline ends came to 13 bases. CDR3 coding DNA: TGTGCCAGCAGTGAAAGTAGGAAGGGAGACTATGGCTACACCTTC. Its translation: CASSESRKGDYGYTF. The full variable domain, completed using reference TRBV2 and TRBJ1-2, is EPEVTQTPSHQVTQMGQEVILRCVPISNHLYFYWYRQILGQKVEFLVSFYNNEISEKSEIFDDQFSVERPDGSNFTLKIRSTKLEDSAMYFCASSESRKGDYGYTFGSGTRLTVV.

The chain joins TRBV28 to TRBJ1-2; D is possibly TRBD1 (6 bases). V lost 6 bases to trimming and J lost 6 bases, with 11 bases between them. Germline lookup yields CDR1 MDHEN and CDR2 SYDVKM. The CDR3 is made up of 12 amino acids. The CDR3 DNA reads as TGTGCCAGCAGCTCCACAGGGAATGGCTACACCTTC. This translates into CASSSTGNGYTF.

This clonotype was recorded at least ten times. The genes are TRBV7-6 and TRBJ1-1; 9 bases are a match to TRBD1. In germline, CDR1 is SGHVS, CDR2 FNYEAQ. Trimming removed 0 bases from V and 5 bases from J; junction bases left unmatched: 10. The CDR3 runs 17 residues. The CDR3 DNA reads TGTGCCAGCAGCTTAGCGCCTGGGACAGGGAGAGGGACTGAAGCTTTCTTT. This gives the protein CASSLAPGTGRGTEAFF.

This clonotype has at least ten counts. V and J are TRBV7-2 and TRBJ2-1, with D uncertain. V was shortened by 5 bases and J by 4 bases, with 21 bases between the two germline ends. The CDR3 has 17 residues. Germline CDR1 SGHTA, CDR2 FQGNSA. DNA for the CDR3: TGTGCCAGCAGCCTCCCGGCGTCCCACCAAAAATACAATGAGCAGTTCTTC. Its protein is CASSLPASHQKYNEQFF.

The rearrangement links TRBV7-4 to TRBJ1-6; TRBD1 aligns across 7 bases. The length of the CDR3 is 14 residues. Germline trimming cut 3 bases from V and 9 bases from J; bases unmatched to any gene: 5. Germline values: CDR1 SGHVT, CDR2 SQSDAQ. The CDR3 region has the DNA TGTGCCAGCAGCTTCCAAGGGGGCGTTTCACCCCTCCACTTT. It specifies CASSFQGGVSPLHF.

Details on this clonotype: An end of the junction does not agree with germline; a read error may underlie this. The rearrangement links TRBV7-2 to TRBJ1-3; no definite D call. The CDR3 sequence is 13 residues long. Germline assignment: CDR1 SGHTA and CDR2 FQGNSA. The CDR3 loop is CASSSGAGNTVYF. As DNA, the CDR3 is TGTGCCAGCAGCTCTGGAGCTGGAAACACCGTATATTTT.

This clonotype was counted only a few times. V and J are TRBV27 and TRBJ2-1, with D perhaps TRBD2 (6 bases). Trimming shortened V by 5 bases and J by 6 bases, and 23 bases separated the two germline ends. The CDR3 sequence is 17 residues long. Germline lookup yields CDR1 MNHEY and CDR2 SMNVEV (reference sequence). The CDR3 loop reads CASSAISLASTVNEQFF. The CDR3 DNA follows: TGTGCCAGCAGTGCTATCTCTCTAGCGAGCACCGTCAATGAGCAGTTCTTC.

This clonotype was recorded many times. This chain connects TRBV3-1 to TRBJ1-6, with unresolved D. This CDR3 is 14 amino acids long. Germline CDR1 is LGHDT and CDR2 is YNNKEL (reference sequence). Trimming cost V 1 base and J 7 bases, with 8 bases left between them. CDR3 nucleotide sequence: TGTGCCAGCAGCCAAGGGCCCACGAATTCACCCCTCCACTTT. This codes for CASSQGPTNSPLHF.

This clonotype was counted ten times or more. The chain uses TRBV7-2 and TRBJ2-3; weak D call: TRBD2 (6 bases). V was cut by 5 bases and J by 1 base, with 10 bases left in between. The CDR3 totals 14 residues. The germline V gene encodes CDR1 SGHTA and CDR2 FQGNSA. The CDR3 spells CASSRGGGTDTQYF. The CDR3 region has the DNA TGTGCCAGCAGCCGGGGCGGGGGCACAGATACGCAGTATTTT. Variable domain in full (rest from reference TRBV7-2 and TRBJ2-3): GAGVSQSPSNKVTEKGKDVELRCDPISGHTALYWYRQSLGQGLEFLIYFQGNSAPDKSGLPSDRFSAERTGGSVSTLTIQRTQQEDSAVYLCASSRGGGTDTQYFGPGTRLTVL.

This clonotype came up many times. V is TRBV25-1 and J is TRBJ1-5; D uncertain. Germline lookup yields CDR1 MGHDK and CDR2 SYGVNS. The CDR3 extends over 17 amino acids. Trimming cost V 7 bases and J 4 bases, with 23 bases left between them. The CDR3 loop reads CASTGEGSVTLNQPQHF. The CDR3, as DNA: TGTGCCAGCACGGGCGAGGGCAGCGTAACCTTGAATCAGCCCCAGCATTTT. Filled out from reference TRBV25-1 and TRBJ1-5, the complete variable domain reads EADIYQTPRYLVIGTGKKITLECSQTMGHDKMYWYQQDPGMELHLIHYSYGVNSTEKGDLSSESTVSRIRTEHFPLTLESARPSHTSQYLCASTGEGSVTLNQPQHFGDGTRLSIL.

Only a few counts were recorded for this clonotype. The J gene is TRBJ2-1, the V gene TRBV6-5; unclear D gene. This CDR3 is 13 amino acids long. The V and J ends lost 4 bases and 2 bases respectively, with 6 bases between them. Germline V gene sequence: CDR1 MNHEY, CDR2 SVGAGI. The CDR3 nucleotides read TGTGCCAGCAGTTCTGACACCTACAATGAGCAGTTCTTC. This encodes CASSSDTYNEQFF.

This clonotype was found many times. J is TRBJ2-5 and V is TRBV12-3 or TRBV12-4; tentatively, D is TRBD2 (7 bases). The V end was cut by 3 bases, the J end by 1 base, with 15 bases between. This CDR3 region has 16 residues. The CDR3 loop reads CASSLTSRGPQETQYF. In DNA, the CDR3 is TGTGCCAGCAGTTTGACTTCGCGGGGGCCCCAAGAGACCCAGTACTTC.

This clonotype was observed a handful of times. The chain carries TRBV28 and TRBJ1-1; 7 positions agree with TRBD1. The CDR3 is 16 amino acids. V lost 7 bases to trimming and J lost 3 bases; unmatched junction nucleotides: 14. CDR1 is MDHEN and CDR2 is SYDVKM in the germline V gene. CDR3 in DNA: TGTGCCAGCATTCCTAACAGGGGTCTCCGAGACACTGAAGCTTTCTTT. It yields the protein CASIPNRGLRDTEAFF.

The V and J genes are TRBV5-1 and TRBJ2-7, with TRBD1 matching 8 bases. Germline lookup yields CDR1 SGHRS and CDR2 YFSETQ. The junction had 5 bases not matched to a gene; V was cut back by 3 bases and J by 3 bases. The CDR3 length is 14 residues. DNA for the CDR3: TGCGCCAGCAGCTCCGGACAGGGTCGCTACGAGCAGTACTTC. It is translated as CASSSGQGRYEQYF.

This clonotype has more than one count but fewer than ten. The chain uses TRBV7-1 and TRBJ1-1, with 7 bases aligning to TRBD1. TRBV7-1 is designated an ORF whose function remains uncertain. V lost 5 bases to trimming and J lost 8 bases; unmatched junction nucleotides: 11. This CDR3 has 14 amino acids. CDR3: CASSPADRVTEAFF. The DNA of the CDR3 is TGTGCCAGCAGCCCCGCAGACAGGGTAACCGAAGCTTTCTTT.

The rearrangement links TRBV20-1 to TRBJ2-1, with TRBD2 matching over 7 bases. Germline V gives CDR1 DFQATT, CDR2 SNEGSKA (reference sequence). The V segment lost 3 bases and the J segment 4 bases; nucleotides outside the gene matches: 9. The CDR3 contains 15 residues. CDR3 coding DNA: TGCAGTGCTAGCTCCGCGGGGGTTACTTACAATGAGCAGTTCTTC. It is translated as CSASSAGVTYNEQFF.

This clonotype was counted at least ten times. The V and J genes are TRBV4-3 and TRBJ2-1; D call uncertain. V was clipped by 0 bases and J by 4 bases, with 10 bases between them. The V gene's germline CDR1 is LGHNA and CDR2 YSLEER. The CDR3 spans 15 residues. The CDR3 nucleotides are TGCGCCAGCAGCCAAGATCCAAACTCGTACAATGAGCAGTTCTTC. It codes for CASSQDPNSYNEQFF.

The V gene is TRBV12-3 or TRBV12-4, the J gene TRBJ2-5; D is ambiguous. This CDR3 region has 13 residues. Trimming took off 6 bases at V and 4 bases at J, with 12 bases between the two ends. CDR3 bases: TGTGCCAGCAGCTCGCTATTAGGAGAGACCCAGTACTTC. This codes for CASSSLLGETQYF.

The chain combines TRBV28 with TRBJ2-5; TRBD2 matches 7 bases. Germline CDR1 MDHEN, CDR2 SYDVKM. V lost 6 bases and J lost 6; bases outside the gene matches: 13. This CDR3 spans 15 amino acids. The chain's CDR3 is CASRSGGRAAKTQYF. CDR3 nucleotides: TGTGCCAGCAGGTCAGGTGGGAGGGCCGCGAAGACCCAGTACTTC.

V and J are TRBV11-2 and TRBJ2-5; D remains ambiguous. CDR1 is SGHAT, CDR2 FQNNGV, per germline. Trimming removed 2 bases at V and 5 bases at J, with 9 bases between. The CDR3 consists of 13 residues. The CDR3 bases are TGTGCCAGCAGCTTAACGGAAGGGGAGACCCAGTACTTC. Amino acid sequence: CASSLTEGETQYF.

This clonotype has a handful of counts. The rearrangement links TRBV6-1 to TRBJ2-7, with D possibly being TRBD1 or TRBD2 (5 bases each). The CDR3 sequence is 15 residues long. V lost 4 bases and J lost 7, with 20 bases in between. Per germline, CDR1 MNHNS and CDR2 SASEGT. The CDR3 nucleotides read TGTGCCAGCAGTGTACGGGACCGACCCCATGCTGAGCAGTACTTC. Its protein product is CASSVRDRPHAEQYF.

This chain uses TRBV15 with TRBJ1-5, with TRBD1 as a possible D gene (5 bases). V lost 0 bases, J lost 0 bases, and 15 bases lay in between. The CDR3 extends over 18 amino acids. Germline V gene data show CDR1 as LNHNV and CDR2 as YYDKDF (reference sequence). The chain's CDR3 is CATSRDRGGELSNQPQHF. CDR3 DNA: TGTGCCACCAGCAGAGATAGGGGCGGAGAACTTAGCAATCAGCCCCAGCATTTT.

The V gene is TRBV5-4, the J gene TRBJ2-5; D may match TRBD1 or TRBD2 (6 bases each). Germline assignment: CDR1 SGHNT and CDR2 YYREEE (reference sequence). This CDR3 region has 15 residues. Trimming removed 0 bases at V and 4 bases at J, with 13 bases between. The CDR3 spells CASSLARSGAETQYF. The CDR3 nucleotides are TGTGCCAGCAGCTTGGCTCGATCGGGGGCAGAGACCCAGTACTTC.

This clonotype was detected many times. This chain connects TRBV7-2 to TRBJ2-7; tentatively, D is TRBD1 or TRBD2 (5 bases each). The CDR3 spans 16 residues. V was shortened by 2 bases and J by 5 bases, with 19 bases between the two germline ends. Per germline, CDR1 SGHTA and CDR2 FQGNSA. The CDR3 here is CASSLKKGTLGNEQYF. The CDR3 coding sequence is TGTGCCAGCAGCTTAAAAAAAGGGACCCTGGGCAACGAGCAGTACTTC.

This clonotype has at least ten counts. The genes are TRBV7-7 and TRBJ2-7, with D possibly TRBD2 on 6 matching bases. Looked up from germline, CDR1 is SSHAT and CDR2 is FNYEAQ (reference sequence). With 3 bases removed from V and 5 bases from J, the gap between germline ends came to 11 bases. This CDR3 comprises 13 residues. The CDR3 DNA follows: TGTGCCAGCAGCTTGGGACTGGGGGACGAGCAGTACTTC. Protein: CASSLGLGDEQYF.

This clonotype appeared many times. In DNA, the CDR3 is TGTGCCAGCAGCCAGCAGTTCTCTGGGGCCAACGTCCTGACTTTC. It specifies CASSQQFSGANVLTF. The V call is TRBV7-6, the J call TRBJ2-6; D is undetermined. The CDR3 loop spans 15 amino acids. The V and J ends lost 5 bases and 0 bases respectively, with 8 bases between them. Germline CDR1 and CDR2: SGHVS and FNYEAQ.

The sample holds a few counts of this clonotype. The rearrangement joins TRBV6-2 or TRBV6-3 to TRBJ2-1, with no clear D. Trimming pared 2 bases from V and 4 bases from J, leaving 6 bases between. Germline-derived CDR1 and CDR2 are MNHEY and SVGEGT. The CDR3 extends over 13 amino acids. The CDR3: CASSYGVYNEQFF. CDR3 sequence (DNA): TGTGCCAGCAGTTACGGGGTGTACAATGAGCAGTTCTTC.